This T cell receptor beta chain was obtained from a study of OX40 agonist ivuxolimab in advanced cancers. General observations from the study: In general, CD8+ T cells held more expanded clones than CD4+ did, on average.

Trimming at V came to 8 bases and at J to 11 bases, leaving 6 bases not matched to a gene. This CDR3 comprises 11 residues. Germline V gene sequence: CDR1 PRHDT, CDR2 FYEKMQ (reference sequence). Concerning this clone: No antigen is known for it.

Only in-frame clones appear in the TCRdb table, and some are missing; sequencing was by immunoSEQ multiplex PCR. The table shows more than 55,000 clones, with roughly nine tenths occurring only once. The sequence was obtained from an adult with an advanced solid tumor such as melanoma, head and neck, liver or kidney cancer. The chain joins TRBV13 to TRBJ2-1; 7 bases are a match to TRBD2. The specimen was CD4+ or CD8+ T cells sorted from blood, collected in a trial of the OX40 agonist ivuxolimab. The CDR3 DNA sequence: TGTGCCAGCGGGTCTGGGACTAAGCAGTTCTTC. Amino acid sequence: CASGSGTKQFF.